This record looks at one T cell receptor beta chain sequence and its context. The template switching step added UMIs that contained a 6-nucleotide sample barcode. Two nested PCRs, around 16 and 10 cycles, amplified TCRalpha and TCRbeta cDNA. TCRdb processed the 5' RACE reads again and assigns one entry to each CDR3 protein, with no DNA. Reported are about 380,000 distinct CDR3 sequences; the ten largest clones contain 2% to 3%. The CDR3 covers 15 residues. In germline, CDR1 is LGHNA, CDR2 YSLEER. The sample belongs to a study of monozygotic twins with inflammatory bowel disease. The sample taken for sequencing was blood. The clonotype comes from a human donor with ulcerative colitis or Crohn's disease, or a healthy co-twin of an affected twin (not recorded which). The chain links TRBV4-3 to TRBJ2-4; the D call of TRBD1 rests on TCRdb alone, since no DNA is present to check it. This chain's CDR3 is CASSHRQGAGNIQYF.